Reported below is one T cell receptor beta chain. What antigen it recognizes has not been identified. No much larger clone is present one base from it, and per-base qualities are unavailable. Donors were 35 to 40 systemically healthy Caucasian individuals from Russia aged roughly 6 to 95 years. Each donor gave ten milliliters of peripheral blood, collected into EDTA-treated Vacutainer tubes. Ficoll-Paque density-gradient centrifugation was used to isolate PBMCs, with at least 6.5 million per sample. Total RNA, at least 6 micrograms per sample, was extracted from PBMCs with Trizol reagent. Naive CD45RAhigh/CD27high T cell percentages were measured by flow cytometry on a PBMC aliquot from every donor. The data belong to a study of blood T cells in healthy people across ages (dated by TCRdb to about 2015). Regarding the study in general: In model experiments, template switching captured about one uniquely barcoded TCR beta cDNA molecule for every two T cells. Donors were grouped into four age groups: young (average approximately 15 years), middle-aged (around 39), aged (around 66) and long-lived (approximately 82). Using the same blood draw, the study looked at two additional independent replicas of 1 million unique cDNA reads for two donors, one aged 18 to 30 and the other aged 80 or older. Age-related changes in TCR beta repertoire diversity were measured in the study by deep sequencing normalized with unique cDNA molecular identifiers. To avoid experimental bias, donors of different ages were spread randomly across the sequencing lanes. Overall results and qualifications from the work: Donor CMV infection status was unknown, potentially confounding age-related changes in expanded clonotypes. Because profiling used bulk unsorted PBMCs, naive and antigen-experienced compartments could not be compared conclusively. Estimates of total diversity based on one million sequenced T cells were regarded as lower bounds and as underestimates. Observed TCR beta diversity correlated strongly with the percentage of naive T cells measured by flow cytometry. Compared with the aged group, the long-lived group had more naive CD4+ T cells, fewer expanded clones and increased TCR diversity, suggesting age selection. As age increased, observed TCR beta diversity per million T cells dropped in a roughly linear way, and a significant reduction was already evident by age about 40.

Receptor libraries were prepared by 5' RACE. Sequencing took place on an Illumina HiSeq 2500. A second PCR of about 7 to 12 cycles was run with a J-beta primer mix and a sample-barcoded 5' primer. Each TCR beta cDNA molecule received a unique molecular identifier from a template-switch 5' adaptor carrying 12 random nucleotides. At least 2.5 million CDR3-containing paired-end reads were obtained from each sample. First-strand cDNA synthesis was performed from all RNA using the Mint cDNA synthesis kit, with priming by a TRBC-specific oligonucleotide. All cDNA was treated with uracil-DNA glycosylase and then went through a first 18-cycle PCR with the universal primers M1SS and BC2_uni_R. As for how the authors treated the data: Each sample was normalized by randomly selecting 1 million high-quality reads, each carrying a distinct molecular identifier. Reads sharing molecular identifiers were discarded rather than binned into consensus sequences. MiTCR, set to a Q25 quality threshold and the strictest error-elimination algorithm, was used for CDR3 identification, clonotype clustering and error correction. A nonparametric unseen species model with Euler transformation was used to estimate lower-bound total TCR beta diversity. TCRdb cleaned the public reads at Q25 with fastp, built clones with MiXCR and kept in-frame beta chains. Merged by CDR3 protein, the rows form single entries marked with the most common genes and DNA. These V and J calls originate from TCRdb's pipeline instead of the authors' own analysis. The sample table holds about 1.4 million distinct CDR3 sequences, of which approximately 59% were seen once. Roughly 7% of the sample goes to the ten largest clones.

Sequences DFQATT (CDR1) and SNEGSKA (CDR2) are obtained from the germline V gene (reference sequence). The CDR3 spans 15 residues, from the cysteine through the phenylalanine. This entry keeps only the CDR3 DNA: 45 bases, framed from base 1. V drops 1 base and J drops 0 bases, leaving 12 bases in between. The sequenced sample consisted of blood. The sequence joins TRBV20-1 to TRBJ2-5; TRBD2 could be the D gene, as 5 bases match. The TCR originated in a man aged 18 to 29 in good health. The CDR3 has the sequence CSARGSGPYQETQYF. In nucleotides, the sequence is TGCAGTGCTAGAGGAAGCGGACCTTACCAAGAGACCCAGTACTTC.